These 6 T cell receptor beta chains originate from one sample sequenced in a study of shared clonotypes between healthy human individuals. Some clones are missing from TCRdb's copy, which holds only in-frame ones; the method was immunoSEQ multiplex PCR. The sample records 450,000 to 500,000 clones, 65% to 85% being singletons. The specimen was PBMCs. The origin of the receptors is a woman between 40 and 50 years old in good health. Some clones in this sample may be carry-over from other donors' samples.

As for this clone: A far larger clone is one base from this, pointing to a likely read error. J is TRBJ1-1 and V is TRBV29-1; D is uncertain. Germline CDR1 SQVTM, CDR2 ANQGSEA. This CDR3 comprises 12 residues. The CDR3 DNA reads TGCAGCGTTGGTTTCGGCCGCACTGAAGATTTCTTT. Amino acid sequence: CSVGFGRTEDFF.

Concerning this clone: A read error is likely here: a far larger clone is one base away. The sample contains more than one DNA sequence encoding this CDR3. The chain recombines TRBV10-1 with TRBJ2-7; D remains unclear. The germline V gene encodes CDR1 WNHNN and CDR2 SYGVQD (reference sequence). The CDR3 runs 13 residues. Here the CDR3 reads CASSESTFREQYF. CDR3 bases: TGTGCCAGCAGTGAGTCGACCTTCCGCGAGCAGTACTTC.

This clone was observed a few times. The chain has TRBV7-9 and TRBJ2-1; D is unclear. Trimming removed 4 bases from V and 7 bases from J, with 11 bases in between. This CDR3 region has 13 residues. Germline assignment: CDR1 SEHNR and CDR2 FQNEAQ (reference sequence). CDR3 bases: TGTGCCAGCAGCTCACCTTCCGCGAATGAGCAGTTCTTC. Translated: CASSSPSANEQFF.

This clone has only one observation. A far more abundant clone sits one base away, making this likely a read error. Other DNA sequences from this sample encode an identical CDR3 as well. This sequence joins TRBV10-2 and TRBJ2-7; maybe TRBD1 (6 bases). The CDR3 covers 14 residues. CDR1 is WSHSY and CDR2 is SAAADI in the germline V gene. The CDR3 coding sequence is TGCGCCAGCAGTGAGGCCGGGACAACCTATGAGCAGTACTTC. Its translation is CASSEAGTTYEQYF.

Points on this clone: A far larger clone is just one base off, so this is likely a read error. The same CDR3 can be traced to other DNA sequences in this sample. J is TRBJ1-2 and V is TRBV7-9; D remains unclear. This CDR3 comprises 12 residues. Germline V gene data show CDR1 as SEHNR and CDR2 as FQNEAQ (reference sequence). DNA of the CDR3: TGTGCCAGTAGCTTAGGAGGGTTTTGGGCCCACTTC. The encoded protein is CASSLGGFWAHF.

The chain joins TRBV15 to TRBJ2-3, with 14 bases lining up with TRBD2. This CDR3 comprises 16 residues. Germline values: CDR1 LNHNV, CDR2 YYDKDF (reference sequence). The trim removed 3 bases at V and 3 bases at J, leaving 2 bases unmatched. The CDR3 DNA is TGTGCCACCAGCAGGGGACTAGCGGGAGAAACAGATACGCAGTATTTT. Translating it yields CATSRGLAGETDTQYF.